Shown below are 28 T cell receptor beta chains from a single sample sequenced in a study of cytomegalovirus exposure and HLA in healthy donors. With 60 Vbeta and 13 Jbeta primers, the PCR was carried out. Produced via immunoSEQ multiplex PCR; TCRdb's table is partial and in-frame only. The table shows about 180,000 clones, with approximately 79% occurring only once. Specimen: PBMCs. The receptors shown here come from a woman aged 35 to 49 in good health and CMV-seronegative.

The chain recombines TRBV21-1 with TRBJ2-2; the D segment call TRBD1 is taken from the table without a DNA check. TRBV21-1 is a pseudogene locus. CDR3 length: 16 residues. Here the CDR3 DNA reads TGTGCCAGCAGCGAGGAAGGGGCCTACATCCACCGGGAGCTGTTTTTT. This sequence encodes CASSEEGAYIHRELFF.

V and J are TRBV5-1 and TRBJ2-3; the match to TRBD2 covers 8 bases. The length of the CDR3 is 18 residues. The V and J ends lost 0 bases and 0 bases, in that order; junction bases with no gene match: 9. The V gene's germline CDR1 is SGHRS and CDR2 YFSETQ. Here the CDR3 reads CASSLVAGGLLSTDTQYF. In DNA form, the CDR3 reads TGCGCCAGCAGCTTGGTTGCGGGGGGCCTCTTAAGCACAGATACGCAGTATTTT.

This chain connects TRBV19 to TRBJ1-1, with D maybe TRBD1 (6 bases). CDR1 is LNHDA, CDR2 SQIVND, per germline (reference sequence). CDR3 length equals 16 residues. V was clipped by 3 bases and J by 1 base, with 15 bases between them. The DNA for the CDR3 is TGTGCCAGTAGTATCGGGACACCCCACTGGAACACTGAAGCTTTCTTT. Its translation is CASSIGTPHWNTEAFF. The whole variable domain, remainder taken from reference TRBV19 and TRBJ1-1, is DGGITQSPKYLFRKEGQNVTLSCEQNLNHDAMYWYRQDPGQGLRLIYYSQIVNDFQKGDIAEGYSVSREKKESFPLTVTSAQKNPTAFYLCASSIGTPHWNTEAFFGQGTRLTVV.

J is TRBJ1-5 and V is TRBV19, with TRBD1 matching 11 bases. The CDR3 has 16 amino acids. Trimming at V came to 7 bases and at J to 2 bases, leaving 7 bases not matched to a gene. CDR1 and CDR2 from the germline V gene are LNHDA and SQIVND (reference sequence). CDR3 sequence (DNA): TGTGCCAGTATAAGGAGGGGACAGGGGGGCAATCAGCCCCAGCATTTT. Translated: CASIRRGQGGNQPQHF.

This chain joins TRBV5-6 and TRBJ2-1; a weak D match, TRBD2 (5 bases). V lost 4 bases, J lost 10 bases, and 12 bases lay in between. The germline CDR1 and CDR2 sequences are SGHDT and YYEEEE. The CDR3 extends over 12 amino acids. CDR3 DNA: TGTGCCAGCAGCGCATGGGAGACCGAGCAGTTCTTC. Residues: CASSAWETEQFF. The variable domain in full, with the rest retrieved from reference TRBV5-6 and TRBJ2-1, is DAGVTQSPTHLIKTRGQQVTLRCSPKSGHDTVSWYQQALGQGPQFIFQYYEEEERQRGNFPDRFSGHQFPNYSSELNVNALLLGDSALYLCASSAWETEQFFGPGTRLTVL.

The rearrangement links TRBV15 to TRBJ1-5, with D unresolved. In germline, CDR1 is LNHNV, CDR2 YYDKDF (reference sequence). The CDR3 covers 16 residues. Trimming left V 3 bases short and J 2 bases short, with 14 bases between. The CDR3 coding sequence is TGTGCCACCAGCAGGGCTGAGGGCCTCCGCAATCAGCCCCAGCATTTT. Translated: CATSRAEGLRNQPQHF.

With respect to this clone: Relative to the germline gene, one junction end is altered; a read error may explain this. J is TRBJ1-3 and V is TRBV7-7; D possibly corresponds to TRBD1 (5 bases). The CDR3 contains 15 residues. Germline V gene data show CDR1 as SSHAT and CDR2 as FNYEAQ (reference sequence). The CDR3 here is CASSLGASSGNTIYF. In DNA, the CDR3 is TGTGCTAGCAGCTTAGGGGCGAGCTCTGGAAACACCATATATTTT. Full variable domain (outside the CDR3, taken from reference TRBV7-7 and TRBJ1-3): GAGVSQSPRYKVTKRGQDVTLRCDPISSHATLYWYQQALGQGPEFLTYFNYEAQPDKSGLPSDRFSAERPEGSISTLTIQRTEQRDSAMYRCASSLGASSGNTIYFGEGSWLTVV.

J is TRBJ2-7 and V is TRBV4-1; D is perhaps TRBD2 (5 bases). CDR1 MGHRA and CDR2 YSYEKL come from the germline V gene. The CDR3 is made up of 14 amino acids. V lost 1 base and J 3 bases, leaving 10 bases between the germline ends. The CDR3 loop is CASSQAGILYEQYF. The CDR3 coding sequence is TGCGCCAGCAGCCAAGCGGGGATACTCTACGAGCAGTACTTC.

CDR3 protein: CASSWGQGVEKLFF. The CDR3 DNA is TGTGCCAGCAGTTGGGGACAGGGGGTTGAAAAACTGTTTTTT. The V call is TRBV27, the J call TRBJ1-4, with 11 nucleotides matching TRBD1. Germline V gene data show CDR1 as MNHEY and CDR2 as SMNVEV (reference sequence). Losses at the gene ends were 4 bases for V and 7 bases for J; bases not matched to a gene: 2. The CDR3 has 14 residues.

The gene calls are TRBV13 and TRBJ2-2; 7 bases align to TRBD2. The V gene end was trimmed by 2 bases and the J gene end by 1 base; junction bases not matched to a gene: 10. Per the germline V gene, CDR1 is PRHDT and CDR2 is FYEKMQ (reference sequence). The CDR3 length is 18 residues. The CDR3 loop is CASSLMPGGVGNTGELFF. CDR3 coding DNA: TGTGCCAGCAGCTTAATGCCGGGAGGCGTGGGGAACACCGGGGAGCTGTTTTTT.

The chain joins TRBV27 to TRBJ2-5; maybe TRBD1 (6 bases). CDR1 and CDR2 (germline): MNHEY, SMNVEV (reference sequence). The CDR3 is made up of 16 amino acids. V lost 6 bases and J lost 1, with 18 bases in between. The CDR3 loop reads CASRGQSWGFQETQYF. The CDR3, as DNA: TGTGCCAGCAGAGGACAGTCCTGGGGTTTCCAAGAGACCCAGTACTTC.

The V and J genes are TRBV27 and TRBJ1-6; D possibly corresponds to TRBD1 (5 bases). The length of the CDR3 is 14 residues. The V gene lost 5 bases and the J gene lost 4 bases, with 9 bases spanning the gap. Germline CDR1 is MNHEY and CDR2 is SMNVEV (reference sequence). The DNA for the CDR3 is TGTGCCAGCAGTGCGGGACGATATAATTCACCCCTCCACTTT. As protein: CASSAGRYNSPLHF.

The rearrangement uses TRBV7-2 and TRBJ2-3, with D possibly matching TRBD1 (6 bases). V was clipped by 5 bases and J by 6 bases, with 12 bases between them. The CDR3 is made up of 13 amino acids. Germline V CDR1 and CDR2: SGHTA, FQGNSA. The chain's CDR3 is CASSPGDWDTQYF. DNA of the CDR3: TGTGCCAGCAGCCCAGGGGATTGGGATACGCAGTATTTT.

This clone has a handful of counts. J is TRBJ2-7 and V is TRBV27; maybe TRBD1 (5 bases). CDR3 length: 15 amino acids. Trimming removed 6 bases at V and 2 bases at J, with 17 bases between. Germline V CDR1 and CDR2: MNHEY, SMNVEV (reference sequence). The CDR3 region has the DNA TGTGCCAGCAGCGTAACAGGCCTGCTAGCCTACGAGCAGTACTTC. Protein sequence: CASSVTGLLAYEQYF.

This clone came up once. V and J are TRBV29-1 and TRBJ2-7; 12 bases are shared with TRBD2. V dropped 6 bases and J dropped 6; count of bases not matched to a gene: 6. CDR1 is SQVTM and CDR2 is ANQGSEA in the germline V gene. The CDR3 runs 13 residues. The DNA of the CDR3 is TGCAGCGTCTCTAGCGGGGGGGCCGGCGAGCAGTACTTC. It yields the protein CSVSSGGAGEQYF.

This clone has a handful of counts. The V call is TRBV5-1, the J call TRBJ2-3, with D unclear. CDR3 length equals 12 residues. The germline V and J ends were trimmed by 4 bases and 6 bases, with 9 bases remaining between them. The germline V gene encodes CDR1 SGHRS and CDR2 YFSETQ. Here the CDR3 DNA reads TGCGCCAGCAGCACTCCTGCGGATACGCAGTATTTT. It yields the protein CASSTPADTQYF.

The genes are TRBV11-1 and TRBJ1-2, with 7 bases matching TRBD1. The junction had 10 bases not matched to a gene; V was cut back by 4 bases and J by 5 bases. Looked up from germline, CDR1 is SGHAT and CDR2 is FQDESV (reference sequence). CDR3 length: 15 residues. The CDR3 coding sequence is TGTGCCAGCAGCTCTACGATCGGGACAGATTATGGCTACACCTTC. Its translation: CASSSTIGTDYGYTF.

This chain uses TRBV5-1 with TRBJ1-1, with D perhaps TRBD1 (6 bases). The CDR3 runs 15 residues. Trimming cost V 1 base and J 6 bases, with 16 bases left between them. CDR1 and CDR2 from the germline V gene are SGHRS and YFSETQ. The CDR3 spells CASSLRAGVASEAFF. The CDR3 DNA sequence: TGCGCCAGCAGCTTGAGGGCAGGGGTGGCTTCTGAAGCTTTCTTT.

J is TRBJ2-7 and V is TRBV5-1, with 7 bases that match TRBD1. Trimming at V came to 4 bases and at J to 3 bases, leaving 10 bases not matched to a gene. The CDR3 has 15 amino acids. Per the germline V gene, CDR1 is SGHRS and CDR2 is YFSETQ. CDR3: CASSQDGTAIYEQYF. CDR3 in DNA: TGCGCCAGCAGCCAAGATGGGACAGCCATCTACGAGCAGTACTTC. The variable domain in full, with the rest retrieved from reference TRBV5-1 and TRBJ2-7, is KAGVTQTPRYLIKTRGQQVTLSCSPISGHRSVSWYQQTPGQGLQFLFEYFSETQRNKGNFPGRFSGRQFSNSRSEMNVSTLELGDSALYLCASSQDGTAIYEQYFGPGTRLTVT.

The chain joins TRBV19 to TRBJ1-2; maybe TRBD1 (5 bases). Trimming shortened V by 5 bases and J by 5 bases, and 9 bases separated the two germline ends. This CDR3 has 12 amino acids. CDR1 is LNHDA, CDR2 SQIVND, per germline (reference sequence). The DNA for the CDR3 is TGTGCCAGTAGTCCAGGGTCTTATGGCTACACCTTC. Translated, it gives CASSPGSYGYTF. Full variable domain (outside the CDR3, taken from reference TRBV19 and TRBJ1-2): DGGITQSPKYLFRKEGQNVTLSCEQNLNHDAMYWYRQDPGQGLRLIYYSQIVNDFQKGDIAEGYSVSREKKESFPLTVTSAQKNPTAFYLCASSPGSYGYTFGSGTRLTVV.

This clone was counted once. This sample also contains other DNA sequences that code for the same CDR3. The chain couples TRBV5-6 to TRBJ2-7; 14 positions match TRBD2. Trimming removed 4 bases from V and 2 bases from J; junction bases left unmatched: 2. CDR3 length: 15 residues. CDR1 and CDR2 (germline): SGHDT, YYEEEE. CDR3 protein: CASSQGLAGAYEQYF. The CDR3 DNA sequence: TGTGCCAGCAGCCAGGGACTAGCGGGGGCCTACGAGCAGTACTTC.

This clone has just a few counts. The chain combines TRBV19 with TRBJ1-2, with 9 nucleotides matching TRBD1. V shed 9 bases and J 4 bases; nucleotides not matched to a gene: 9. The germline V gene has CDR1 LNHDA and CDR2 SQIVND (reference sequence). This CDR3 spans 14 amino acids. The CDR3 DNA reads TGTGCCAGCCGCCGGGGACAGGGCCCCTATGGCTACACCTTC. Translated: CASRRGQGPYGYTF.

The chain recombines TRBV18 with TRBJ2-5; D perhaps matches TRBD2 (5 bases). Trimming stripped 8 bases from V and 1 base from J, with 20 bases between. Per the germline V gene, CDR1 is KGHSH and CDR2 is LQKENI. The CDR3 covers 16 residues. The CDR3 here is CASGIRELVPQETQYF. Here the CDR3 DNA reads TGTGCCAGCGGAATTCGGGAACTAGTTCCCCAAGAGACCCAGTACTTC.

CDR3 protein: CSVGQYEQYF. In DNA form, the CDR3 reads TGCAGCGTTGGGCAATACGAGCAGTACTTC. J is TRBJ2-7 and V is TRBV29-1; D is unresolved. Germline CDR1 and CDR2: SQVTM and ANQGSEA. CDR3 length: 10 amino acids. Trimming stripped 4 bases from V and 4 bases from J, with 5 bases between.

The rearrangement links TRBV7-8 to TRBJ2-5; 7 bases agree with TRBD1. With V trimmed by 2 bases and J by 5 bases, 14 bases remained unmatched. CDR1 is SGHVS and CDR2 is FQNEAQ in the germline V gene. This CDR3 has 17 amino acids. CDR3 in DNA: TGTGCCAGCAGCTTAAGCCCCCGGGACAGCGACCCGGAGACCCAGTACTTC. This sequence encodes CASSLSPRDSDPETQYF.

This chain uses TRBV28 with TRBJ1-5; D not resolved. The CDR3 has 15 residues. The germline V gene encodes CDR1 MDHEN and CDR2 SYDVKM. V was pared by 6 bases and J by 2 bases, with 14 bases between. The CDR3 sequence: CASREGNSGNQPQHF. The DNA of the CDR3 is TGTGCCAGCAGAGAGGGTAATTCGGGCAATCAGCCCCAGCATTTT.

The chain couples TRBV2 to TRBJ2-6; 10 bases line up with TRBD2. Germline values: CDR1 SNHLY, CDR2 FYNNEI. Trimming took 4 bases from V and 4 from J; bases not matched to a gene: 7. The CDR3 is 17 residues long. CDR3 sequence reads: CASSALAGPVGANVLTF. The CDR3 DNA sequence: TGTGCCAGCAGTGCACTAGCGGGGCCTGTGGGGGCCAACGTCCTGACTTTC.

The chain recombines TRBV5-4 with TRBJ2-2, with D tentatively TRBD1 (5 bases). CDR3 length: 14 amino acids. Trimming took off 2 bases at V and 7 bases at J, with 12 bases between the two ends. Germline CDR1 SGHNT, CDR2 YYREEE (reference sequence). The CDR3, as DNA: TGTGCCAGCAGCTTTAAGGGGCCGGGCGGGGAGCTGTTTTTT. Its protein is CASSFKGPGGELFF.